This TCR beta chain was profiled in a study of shared clonotypes between healthy human individuals. The method was immunoSEQ multiplex PCR; TCRdb's version includes in-frame clones alone and lacks a portion of them. The table records about 490,000 clones, roughly 80% of them present only once. In this sample, this clone turned up a few times. The clonotype comes from a middle-aged woman in good health. Some clones in this sample may be carry-over from other donors' samples. Sequencing input: PBMCs.

The CDR3 DNA reads as TGTGCCAGCAGTTCCCGAGCCCGCAGCGGGAGTTGGCGGCAAGAGACCCAGTACTTC. This translates into CASSSRARSGSWRQETQYF. This sequence joins TRBV28 and TRBJ2-5, with 8 positions matching TRBD2. Germline trimming cut 4 bases from V and 2 bases from J; bases unmatched to any gene: 18. The CDR3 is made up of 19 amino acids. CDR1 MDHEN and CDR2 SYDVKM come from the germline V gene.